The 30 T cell receptor beta chains below come from one sample, sequenced in a study of beta chain features in type 1 diabetes. The investigators reverse transcribed all of the isolated RNA, so they sequenced expressed TCRB transcripts. Generated by immunoSEQ multiplex PCR, the TCRdb table keeps only in-frame clones and is missing some. The sample lists hundreds of thousands of clones, 7% to 9% occurring once. The sequencing sample was made of central memory CD4+ T cells from blood. The receptors were sampled from a woman aged 18 to 35 in good health.

In its sample, this clone was seen a few times. The J gene is TRBJ2-5, the V gene TRBV4-2, with D perhaps TRBD1 or TRBD2 (5 bases each). V was shortened by 4 bases and J by 3 bases, with 12 bases between the two germline ends. The germline V gene encodes CDR1 LGHNA and CDR2 YNFKEQ. The CDR3 consists of 14 residues. The CDR3 nucleotides are TGTGCCAGCAGCCCCGGGGCCCAAAAAGAGACCCAGTACTTC. Encoded protein: CASSPGAQKETQYF.

Ten or more counts support this clone. This chain connects TRBV4-2 to TRBJ2-7, with D possibly being TRBD2 (7 bases). V was pared by 4 bases and J by 6 bases, with 16 bases between. Germline V CDR1 and CDR2: LGHNA, YNFKEQ. CDR3 length equals 14 residues. CDR3 bases: TGTGCCAGCAGCCCCACGGGGGGCAGGGGCGAGCAGTACTTC. This codes for CASSPTGGRGEQYF.

This clone was found a few times. V is TRBV7-3 and J is TRBJ2-2; D ambiguous. This CDR3 has 13 amino acids. The V and J ends lost 2 bases and 7 bases respectively, with 8 bases between them. Germline CDR1 reads SGHTA; CDR2 reads FQGTGA. CDR3 sequence: CASSLQRSGELFF. The CDR3 DNA reads TGTGCCAGCAGCTTACAGAGGAGCGGGGAGCTGTTTTTT.

This clone was counted a few times. The chain carries TRBV25-1 and TRBJ2-7, with 8 bases fitting TRBD1. Germline loops: CDR1 MGHDK, CDR2 SYGVNS. The CDR3 has 13 residues. With V trimmed by 5 bases and J by 4 bases, 4 bases remained unmatched. CDR3 residues: CASSRQGNYEQYF. The CDR3 nucleotides read TGTGCCAGCAGTCGACAGGGGAATTACGAGCAGTACTTC.

The chain couples TRBV4-3 to TRBJ1-3; D is uncertain. This CDR3 comprises 16 residues. V shed 3 bases and J shed 0 bases, with 12 bases lying between them. The germline V gene encodes CDR1 LGHNA and CDR2 YSLEER. The CDR3 reads CASSQGAISSGNTIYF. DNA of the CDR3: TGCGCCAGCAGCCAGGGTGCGATCAGCTCTGGAAACACCATATATTTT.

The rearrangement links TRBV9 to TRBJ2-1; no clear D gene. Germline CDR1 and CDR2: SGDLS and YYNGEE. V lost 4 bases and J lost 5, with 22 bases in between. The CDR3 spans 17 residues. The CDR3 loop is CASSPRGRAPDHNEQFF. CDR3 DNA: TGTGCCAGCAGCCCCAGAGGACGGGCGCCAGACCACAATGAGCAGTTCTTC.

This rearrangement joins TRBV5-6 to TRBJ2-2; perhaps TRBD1 as D (6 bases). The CDR3 has 12 residues. Germline V gene data show CDR1 as SGHDT and CDR2 as YYEEEE. V was trimmed by 3 bases and J by 9 bases, leaving 9 bases between them. CDR3 residues: CASSWGQRELFF. CDR3 nucleotides: TGTGCCAGCAGCTGGGGACAACGGGAGCTGTTTTTT.

There are many counts of this clone. The rearrangement joins TRBV28 to TRBJ2-7, with TRBD1 as a possible D gene (5 bases). The V gene's germline CDR1 is MDHEN and CDR2 SYDVKM. The V gene lost 7 bases and the J gene lost 2 bases, with 18 bases spanning the gap. The CDR3 is made up of 15 amino acids. CDR3 nucleotides: TGTGCCAGCAAACTGGAAATAAGGGGTGCCTACGAGCAGTACTTC. It codes for CASKLEIRGAYEQYF.

In this sample, this clone turned up a few times. This chain joins TRBV7-3 and TRBJ2-3, with D possibly being TRBD1 (5 bases). Germline CDR1 SGHTA, CDR2 FQGTGA. This CDR3 has 15 residues. V was clipped by 2 bases and J by 2 bases, with 11 bases between them. The CDR3 loop is CASSLQGSFTDTQYF. The CDR3 nucleotides are TGTGCCAGCAGCTTACAGGGATCCTTCACAGATACGCAGTATTTT.

In this sample, this clone turned up a few times. This chain connects TRBV18 to TRBJ2-6; no clear D gene. Germline V gene lookup returns CDR1 KGHSH and CDR2 LQKENI. The CDR3 length is 16 residues. V dropped 4 bases and J dropped 0 bases, with 10 bases sitting between them. CDR3 sequence (DNA): TGTGCCAGCTCACGTCAAACAAACTCTGGGGCCAACGTCCTGACTTTC. This codes for CASSRQTNSGANVLTF. The full variable domain, completed using reference TRBV18 and TRBJ2-6, is NAGVMQNPRHLVRRRGQEARLRCSPMKGHSHVYWYRQLPEEGLKFMVYLQKENIIDESGMPKERFSAEFPKEGPSILRIQQVVRGDSAAYFCASSRQTNSGANVLTFGAGSRLTVL.

This clone was seen ten or more times. J is TRBJ2-3 and V is TRBV7-9; the D is unclear. V was trimmed by 0 bases and J by 2 bases, leaving 9 bases between them. Germline-derived CDR1 and CDR2 are SEHNR and FQNEAQ (reference sequence). CDR3 length: 15 residues. The CDR3 DNA reads as TGTGCCAGCAGCTTAGCTCCCTTAATCACAGATACGCAGTATTTT. Translating gives CASSLAPLITDTQYF.

The J gene is TRBJ1-5, the V gene TRBV7-2; 7 nucleotides line up with TRBD1. The V gene end was trimmed by 5 bases and the J gene end by 6 bases; junction bases not matched to a gene: 1. The CDR3 loop spans 12 amino acids. Per the germline V gene, CDR1 is SGHTA and CDR2 is FQGNSA. DNA for the CDR3: TGTGCCAGCAGCAGGGGGCCTCAGCCCCAGCATTTT. Its translation: CASSRGPQPQHF.

The sample holds a few counts of this clone. J is TRBJ2-1 and V is TRBV7-2, with 10 positions matching TRBD2. With V trimmed by 7 bases and J by 3 bases, 6 bases remained unmatched. This CDR3 contains 15 residues. Germline V gene lookup returns CDR1 SGHTA and CDR2 FQGNSA. CDR3 nucleotide sequence: TGTGCCAGCACCCCAGCGGGAGGGGTCTACAATGAGCAGTTCTTC. This gives the protein CASTPAGGVYNEQFF.

The chain couples TRBV10-3 to TRBJ1-1; D might be TRBD1 (5 bases). V was cut by 5 bases and J by 3 bases, with 13 bases left in between. Germline assignment: CDR1 ENHRY and CDR2 SYGVKD. This CDR3 comprises 14 residues. The CDR3 sequence: CAISSQTGDTEAFF. DNA of the CDR3: TGTGCCATCAGTAGTCAAACAGGTGACACTGAAGCTTTCTTT.

The rearrangement joins TRBV7-3 to TRBJ2-3; D is undetermined. V lost 2 bases, J lost 2 bases, and 5 bases lay in between. The CDR3 loop spans 13 amino acids. Looked up from germline, CDR1 is SGHTA and CDR2 is FQGTGA. CDR3 in DNA: TGTGCCAGCAGCTTAGGTTACACAGATACGCAGTATTTT. Translating gives CASSLGYTDTQYF. Full variable domain (remainder filled in from reference TRBV7-3 and TRBJ2-3): GAGVSQTPSNKVTEKGKYVELRCDPISGHTALYWYRQSLGQGPEFLIYFQGTGAADDSGLPNDRFFAVRPEGSVSTLKIQRTERGDSAVYLCASSLGYTDTQYFGPGTRLTVL.

The chain couples TRBV28 to TRBJ2-2, with 7 positions matching TRBD2. The CDR3 is made up of 15 amino acids. CDR1 is MDHEN, CDR2 SYDVKM, per germline. With 2 bases clipped from V and 5 bases from J, the junction kept 5 bases outside the gene matches. The CDR3 coding sequence is TGTGCCAGCAGTTTAACGGGAGGAGGGACCGGGGAGCTGTTTTTT. Translating it yields CASSLTGGGTGELFF.

This clone was seen many times. The V gene is TRBV7-9, the J gene TRBJ1-1; tentatively, D is TRBD1 (5 bases). Germline CDR1 reads SEHNR; CDR2 reads FQNEAQ (reference sequence). This CDR3 spans 14 amino acids. Trimming stripped 6 bases from V and 1 base from J, with 12 bases between. This CDR3 is CASSPTASNTEAFF. The CDR3 DNA reads TGTGCCAGCAGTCCGACAGCCTCGAACACTGAAGCTTTCTTT.

This clone came up many times. This chain uses TRBV28 with TRBJ1-2; perhaps TRBD1 as D (6 bases). The CDR3 is made up of 14 amino acids. Germline V gene lookup returns CDR1 MDHEN and CDR2 SYDVKM. V dropped 10 bases and J dropped 5 bases, with 20 bases sitting between them. CDR3 nucleotides: TGTGCCACCGCACAGGGTTCGGTGCGATATGGCTACACCTTC. Translation: CATAQGSVRYGYTF.

This clone has more than one count but fewer than ten. The sample holds other DNA sequences that translate to the same CDR3. The genes are TRBV7-3 and TRBJ2-3, with 8 bases aligning to TRBD2. Germline loops: CDR1 SGHTA, CDR2 FQGTGA. The V and J ends lost 4 bases and 0 bases, in that order; junction bases with no gene match: 0. The CDR3 has 14 residues. CDR3 bases: TGTGCCAGCAGCTCTAGCGGGAGCACAGATACGCAGTATTTT. It yields the protein CASSSSGSTDTQYF. Full variable domain (rest looked up from reference TRBV7-3 and TRBJ2-3): GAGVSQTPSNKVTEKGKYVELRCDPISGHTALYWYRQSLGQGPEFLIYFQGTGAADDSGLPNDRFFAVRPEGSVSTLKIQRTERGDSAVYLCASSSSGSTDTQYFGPGTRLTVL.

The table lists this clone with a few counts. The CDR3 nucleotides read TGCGCCAGCAGCTTGGGAAGCCGGGACAGGGTTGACGAGCAGTACTTC. Translated: CASSLGSRDRVDEQYF. The chain carries TRBV5-1 and TRBJ2-7, with 9 bases that match TRBD1. CDR1 and CDR2 (germline): SGHRS, YFSETQ. This CDR3 is built from 16 residues. V was clipped by 0 bases and J by 5 bases; unmatched bases: 9.

There are a few counts of this clone. The chain employs TRBV28 and TRBJ2-2, with 9 bases that match TRBD1. Germline trimming cut 3 bases from V and 6 bases from J; bases unmatched to any gene: 17. The CDR3 runs to 19 residues. Looked up from germline, CDR1 is MDHEN and CDR2 is SYDVKM. CDR3 DNA: TGTGCCAGCAGTTTCCTCGGAACCGGGACAGGGTTATTTGCCGGGGAGCTGTTTTTT. It codes for CASSFLGTGTGLFAGELFF.

The chain is built from TRBV7-9 and TRBJ2-3, with D perhaps being TRBD1 or TRBD2 (5 bases each). Germline-derived CDR1 and CDR2 are SEHNR and FQNEAQ (reference sequence). V lost 4 bases and J lost 0, with 8 bases in between. This CDR3 is built from 14 residues. CDR3 loop: CASSWDASTDTQYF. Here the CDR3 DNA reads TGTGCCAGCAGCTGGGACGCTAGCACAGATACGCAGTATTTT.

A few counts support this clone. The chain joins TRBV11-2 to TRBJ2-3; D not certain. Looked up from germline, CDR1 is SGHAT and CDR2 is FQNNGV. The CDR3 consists of 16 residues. V gave up 4 bases and J gave up 2 bases, with 16 bases separating them. The CDR3 nucleotides read TGTGCCAGCAGCTCCCGGGCGCCGCGGACCACAGATACGCAGTATTTT. It codes for CASSSRAPRTTDTQYF.

This clone was seen a few times. The rearrangement uses TRBV5-1 and TRBJ2-5, with D hard to call. The CDR3 consists of 13 residues. Germline values: CDR1 SGHRS, CDR2 YFSETQ. V was cut by 5 bases and J by 2 bases, with 10 bases left in between. CDR3 in DNA: TGCGCCAGCAGTTTTTCTTTTCAAGAGACCCAGTACTTC. Translated: CASSFSFQETQYF.

This clone was counted between two and nine times. The V gene is TRBV29-1, the J gene TRBJ2-1; D remains unclear. V lost 7 bases and J 7 bases, leaving 8 bases between the germline ends. Germline V lookup: CDR1 SQVTM, CDR2 ANQGSEA. This CDR3 is 10 amino acids long. In DNA form, the CDR3 reads TGCAGCGCCTCCCAGAATGAGCAGTTCTTC. This translates into CSASQNEQFF.

The V and J genes are TRBV29-1 and TRBJ2-7; D perhaps matches TRBD2 (7 bases). Germline loops: CDR1 SQVTM, CDR2 ANQGSEA. V lost 3 bases to trimming and J lost 5 bases, with 11 bases between them. This CDR3 spans 12 amino acids. CDR3 loop: CSVEGGRDEQYF. The DNA of the CDR3 is TGCAGCGTTGAGGGGGGGCGAGACGAGCAGTACTTC.

This clone occurred a few times. The chain combines TRBV2 with TRBJ2-2; no clear D. The CDR3 has 12 amino acids. Germline V CDR1 and CDR2: SNHLY, FYNNEI. Trimming cost V 3 bases and J 7 bases, with 6 bases left between them. This CDR3 is CASSESVGELFF. CDR3 DNA sequence: TGTGCCAGCAGTGAGAGTGTCGGGGAGCTGTTTTTT.

The chain is built from TRBV9 and TRBJ1-1; D is ambiguous. V was pared by 7 bases and J by 4 bases, with 11 bases between. The germline CDR1 and CDR2 sequences are SGDLS and YYNGEE. This CDR3 contains 12 residues. The CDR3 reads CASSALSTEAFF. CDR3 bases: TGTGCCAGCTCGGCGTTAAGCACTGAAGCTTTCTTT.

The chain is built from TRBV6-1 and TRBJ2-1; D is perhaps TRBD1 (5 bases). This CDR3 contains 15 residues. Trimming cost V 6 bases and J 4 bases, with 16 bases left between them. Germline CDR1 and CDR2: MNHNS and SASEGT. The CDR3: CASRDVGASYNEQFF. In DNA, the CDR3 is TGTGCCAGCAGAGACGTTGGGGCATCGTACAATGAGCAGTTCTTC.

This chain connects TRBV7-3 to TRBJ2-1; 7 nucleotides line up with TRBD1. Per the germline V gene, CDR1 is SGHTA and CDR2 is FQGTGA. The CDR3 sequence is 13 residues long. J was trimmed by 5 bases and V by 2 bases; bases with no gene match: 0. The DNA for the CDR3 is TGTGCCAGCAGCTTAGACAGGGACAATGAGCAGTTCTTC. This sequence encodes CASSLDRDNEQFF. The entire variable domain, with the rest obtained from reference TRBV7-3 and TRBJ2-1, is as follows: GAGVSQTPSNKVTEKGKYVELRCDPISGHTALYWYRQSLGQGPEFLIYFQGTGAADDSGLPNDRFFAVRPEGSVSTLKIQRTERGDSAVYLCASSLDRDNEQFFGPGTRLTVL.